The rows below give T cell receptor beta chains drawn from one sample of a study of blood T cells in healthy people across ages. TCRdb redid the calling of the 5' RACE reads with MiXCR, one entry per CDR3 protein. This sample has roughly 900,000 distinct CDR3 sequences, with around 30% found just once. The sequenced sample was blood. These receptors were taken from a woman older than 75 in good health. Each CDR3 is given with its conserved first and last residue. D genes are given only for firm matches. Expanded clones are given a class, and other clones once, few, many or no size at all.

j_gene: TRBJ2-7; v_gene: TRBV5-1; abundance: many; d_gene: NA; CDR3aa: CASRELQGGEQYF; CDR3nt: TGCGCCAGCAGAGAGCTTCAGGGGGGGGAGCAGTACTTC
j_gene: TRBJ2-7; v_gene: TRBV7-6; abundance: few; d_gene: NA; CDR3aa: CASSSRDGSSYEQYF; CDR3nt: TGTGCCAGCAGCTCCCGGGACGGGAGCTCCTACGAGCAGTACTTC
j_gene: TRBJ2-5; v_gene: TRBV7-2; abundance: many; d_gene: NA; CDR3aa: CASSFYGLGGETQYF; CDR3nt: TGTGCCAGCAGCTTCTACGGGCTAGGTGGTGAGACCCAGTACTTC
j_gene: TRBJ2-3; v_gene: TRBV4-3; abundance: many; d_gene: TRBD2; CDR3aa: CASSQGTGGSTDTQYF; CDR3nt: TGCGCCAGCAGCCAAGGAACGGGGGGGAGCACAGATACGCAGTATTTT
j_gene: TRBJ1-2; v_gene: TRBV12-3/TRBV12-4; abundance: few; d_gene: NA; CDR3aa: CASSIISGYGYTF; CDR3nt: TGTGCCAGCAGTATCATATCAGGCTATGGCTACACCTTC
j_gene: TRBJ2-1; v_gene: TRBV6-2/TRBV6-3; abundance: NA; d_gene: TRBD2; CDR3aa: CASSQSGSKYNEQFF; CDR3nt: TGTGCCAGCAGCCAAAGCGGGAGTAAATACAATGAGCAGTTCTTC
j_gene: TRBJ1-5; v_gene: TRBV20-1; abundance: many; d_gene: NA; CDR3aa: CSAISSINRDSNQPQHF; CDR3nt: TGCAGTGCCATAAGCTCCATAAACAGGGATAGCAATCAGCCCCAGCATTTT
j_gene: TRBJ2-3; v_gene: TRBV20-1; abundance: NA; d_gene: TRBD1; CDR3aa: CSAPDRGFAATQYF; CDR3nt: TGCAGTGCGCCGGACAGGGGGTTTGCAGCTACGCAGTATTTT
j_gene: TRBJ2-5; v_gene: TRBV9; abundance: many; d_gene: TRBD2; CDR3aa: CASSRGSGEETQYF; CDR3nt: TGTGCCAGCAGCCGGGGGAGCGGGGAAGAGACCCAGTACTTC
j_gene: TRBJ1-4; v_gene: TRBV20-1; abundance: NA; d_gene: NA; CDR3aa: CSAKDPWDEKLFF; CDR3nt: TGCAGTGCTAAGGACCCCTGGGATGAAAAACTGTTTTTT
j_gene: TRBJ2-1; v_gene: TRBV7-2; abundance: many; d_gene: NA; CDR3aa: CASSSRYLTRGGPSSYNEQFF; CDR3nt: TGTGCCAGCAGCTCACGCTACCTGACTAGGGGGGGGCCTTCCTCCTACAATGAGCAGTTCTTC
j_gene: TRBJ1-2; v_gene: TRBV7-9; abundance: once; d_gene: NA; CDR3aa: CASSLWGPEDGYTF; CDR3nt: TGTGCCAGCAGCTTATGGGGGCCAGAAGATGGCTACACCTTC
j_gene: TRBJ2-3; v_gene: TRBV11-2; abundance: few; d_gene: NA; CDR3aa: CASSSHIAVNTDTQYF; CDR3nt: TGTGCCAGCAGCTCCCACATAGCGGTTAACACAGATACGCAGTATTTT
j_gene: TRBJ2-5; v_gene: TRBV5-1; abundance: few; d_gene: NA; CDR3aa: CASSTVQETQYF; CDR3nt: TGCGCCAGCAGTACAGTGCAAGAGACCCAGTACTTC
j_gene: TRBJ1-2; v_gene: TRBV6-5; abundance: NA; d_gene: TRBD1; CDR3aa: CASRPGTGPYGYTF; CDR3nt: TGTGCCAGCAGGCCCGGGACAGGCCCCTATGGCTACACCTTC
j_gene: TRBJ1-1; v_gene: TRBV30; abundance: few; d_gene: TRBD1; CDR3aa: CAWRTTGTTEAFF; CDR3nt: TGTGCCTGGAGAACGACAGGGACCACTGAAGCTTTCTTT
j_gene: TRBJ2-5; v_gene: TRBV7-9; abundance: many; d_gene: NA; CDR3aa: CASSPQGGSNGETQYF; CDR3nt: TGTGCCAGCAGCCCGCAAGGTGGCTCCAACGGGGAGACCCAGTACTTC
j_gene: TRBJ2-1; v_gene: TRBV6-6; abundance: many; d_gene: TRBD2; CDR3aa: CASRSLAISSYNEQFF; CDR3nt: TGTGCCAGCAGGTCACTAGCGATTAGCTCCTACAATGAGCAGTTCTTC
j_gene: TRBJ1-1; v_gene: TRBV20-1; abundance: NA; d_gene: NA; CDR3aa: CSPWGRNTEAFF; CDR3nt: TGCAGTCCATGGGGCAGGAACACTGAAGCTTTCTTT
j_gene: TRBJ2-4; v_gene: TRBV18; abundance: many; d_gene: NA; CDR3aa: CASSHSSGAKNIQYF; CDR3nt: TGTGCCAGCTCACACAGCTCCGGGGCCAAAAACATTCAGTACTTC
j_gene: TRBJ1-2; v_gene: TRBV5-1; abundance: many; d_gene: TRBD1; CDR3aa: CASSLGQGDAGYTF; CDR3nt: TGCGCCAGCAGCTTGGGCCAGGGGGACGCGGGCTACACCTTC
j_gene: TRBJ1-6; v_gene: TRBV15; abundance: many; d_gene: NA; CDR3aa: CATSREGLASPLHF; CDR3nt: TGTGCCACCAGCAGAGAGGGTTTGGCTTCACCCCTCCACTTT
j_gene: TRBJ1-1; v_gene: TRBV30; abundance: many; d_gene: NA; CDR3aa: CAWTRGGTEAFF; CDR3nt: TGTGCCTGGACCCGAGGTGGCACTGAAGCTTTCTTT
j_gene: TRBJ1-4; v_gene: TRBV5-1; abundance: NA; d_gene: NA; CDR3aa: CASSFTGGPTNEKLFF; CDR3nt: TGCGCCAGCAGCTTTACCGGGGGGCCGACTAATGAAAAACTGTTTTTT
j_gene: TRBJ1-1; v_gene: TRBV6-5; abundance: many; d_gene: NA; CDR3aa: CASSPRRSTEAFF; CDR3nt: TGTGCCAGCAGTCCTAGAAGGAGCACTGAAGCTTTCTTT
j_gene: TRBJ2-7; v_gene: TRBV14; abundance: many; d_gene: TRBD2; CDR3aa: CASSRKRGGHFEQYF; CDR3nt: TGTGCCAGCAGCCGAAAGCGGGGGGGGCACTTCGAGCAGTACTTC
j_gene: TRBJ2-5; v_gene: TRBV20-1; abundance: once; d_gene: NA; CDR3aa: CSARGSFGETQYF; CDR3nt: TGCAGTGCTAGAGGTAGCTTCGGGGAGACCCAGTACTTC
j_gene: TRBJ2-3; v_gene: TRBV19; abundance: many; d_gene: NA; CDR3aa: CASRTTSYTDTQYF; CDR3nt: TGTGCCAGCAGGACCACCTCATACACAGATACGCAGTATTTT
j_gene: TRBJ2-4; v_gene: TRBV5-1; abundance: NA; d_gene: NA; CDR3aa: CASSLVGNLAKNIQYF; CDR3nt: TGCGCCAGCAGCTTGGTCGGCAATCTAGCCAAGAACATTCAGTACTTC
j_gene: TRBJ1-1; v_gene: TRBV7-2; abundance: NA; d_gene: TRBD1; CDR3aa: CASSSLQGYTEAFF; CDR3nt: TGTGCCAGCAGCTCTCTACAGGGGTACACTGAAGCTTTCTTT